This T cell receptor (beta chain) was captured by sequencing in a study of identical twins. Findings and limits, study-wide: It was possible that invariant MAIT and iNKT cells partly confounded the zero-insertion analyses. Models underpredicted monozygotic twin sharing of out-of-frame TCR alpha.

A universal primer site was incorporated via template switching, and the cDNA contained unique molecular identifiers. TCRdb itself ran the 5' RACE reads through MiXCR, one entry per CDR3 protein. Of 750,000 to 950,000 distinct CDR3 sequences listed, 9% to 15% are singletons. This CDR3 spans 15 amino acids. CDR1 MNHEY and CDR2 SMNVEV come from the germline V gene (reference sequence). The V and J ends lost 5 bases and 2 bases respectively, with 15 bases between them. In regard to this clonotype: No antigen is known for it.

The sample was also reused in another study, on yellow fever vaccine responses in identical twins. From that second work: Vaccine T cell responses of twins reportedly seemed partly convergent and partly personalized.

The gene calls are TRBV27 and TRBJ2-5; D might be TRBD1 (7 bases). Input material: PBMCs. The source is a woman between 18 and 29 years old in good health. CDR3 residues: CASSTPQGGQETQYF. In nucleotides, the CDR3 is TGTGCCAGCAGTACCCCGCAGGGGGGACAAGAGACCCAGTACTTC.